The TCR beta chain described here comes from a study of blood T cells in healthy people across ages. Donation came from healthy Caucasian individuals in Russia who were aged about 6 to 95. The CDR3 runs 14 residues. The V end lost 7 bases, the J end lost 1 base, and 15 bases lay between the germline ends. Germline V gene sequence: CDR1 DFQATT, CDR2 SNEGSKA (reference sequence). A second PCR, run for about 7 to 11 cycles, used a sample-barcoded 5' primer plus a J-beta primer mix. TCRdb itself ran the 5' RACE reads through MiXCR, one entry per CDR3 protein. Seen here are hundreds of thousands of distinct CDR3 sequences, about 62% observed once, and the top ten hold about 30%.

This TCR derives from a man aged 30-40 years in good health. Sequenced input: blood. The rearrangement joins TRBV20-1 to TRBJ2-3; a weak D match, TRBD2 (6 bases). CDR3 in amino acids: CSVHERVGTDTQYF. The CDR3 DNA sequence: TGCAGTGTCCACGAGCGGGTTGGCACAGATACGCAGTATTTT.